This T cell receptor beta chain was recorded in a study of regulatory T cells in long-lasting Graves disease. CDR3 length: 15 amino acids. CDR1 and CDR2 from the germline V gene are SGHRS and YFSETQ. The V end lost 0 bases, the J end lost 4 bases, and 13 bases lay between the germline ends. This clonotype was counted between two and nine times. Combining iRepertoire HTBI primers with Arm-PCR of CDR3 regions, the authors built TCR beta libraries. TCRdb passed the multiplex PCR reads through MiXCR, listing each CDR3 protein once. The data hold 350,000 to 500,000 distinct CDR3 sequences, with 12% to 15% observed a single time. As for time point: newly diagnosed GD, antithyroid drugs for less than 3 months. From PBMCs, RNA was extracted and then used to make the TCR library. The data also belong to a second study, concerning T cells in Graves' hyperthyroidism and ophthalmopathy.

Sequences were derived from peripheral blood mononuclear cells (PBMCs), sampled at new diagnosis, from a patient treated with antithyroid drugs. J is TRBJ1-1 and V is TRBV5-1; D might be TRBD1 (6 bases). This clonotype was obtained from a woman in her forties or fifties with Graves disease. The CDR3 bases are TGCGCCAGCAGCTTGGGAGCGGGGGCGAGCACTGAAGCTTTCTTT. This translates into CASSLGAGASTEAFF.